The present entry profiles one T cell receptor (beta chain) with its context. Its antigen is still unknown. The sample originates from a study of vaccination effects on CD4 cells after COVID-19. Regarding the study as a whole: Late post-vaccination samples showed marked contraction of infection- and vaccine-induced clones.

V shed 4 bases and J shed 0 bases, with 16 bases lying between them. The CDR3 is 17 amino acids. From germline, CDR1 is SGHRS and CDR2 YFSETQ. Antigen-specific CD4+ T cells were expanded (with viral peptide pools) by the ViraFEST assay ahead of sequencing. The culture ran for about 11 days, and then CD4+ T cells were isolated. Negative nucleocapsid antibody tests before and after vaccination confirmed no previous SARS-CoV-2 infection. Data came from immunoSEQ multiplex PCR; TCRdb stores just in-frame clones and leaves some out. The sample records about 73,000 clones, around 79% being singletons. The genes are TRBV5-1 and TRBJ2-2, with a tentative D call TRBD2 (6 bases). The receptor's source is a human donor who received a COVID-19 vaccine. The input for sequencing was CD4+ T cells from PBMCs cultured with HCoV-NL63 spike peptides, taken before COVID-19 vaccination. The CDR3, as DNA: TGCGCCAGCAGCCTCTTTAGGGAGGCTACGAACACCGGGGAGCTGTTTTTT. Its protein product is CASSLFREATNTGELFF. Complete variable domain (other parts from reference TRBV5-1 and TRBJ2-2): KAGVTQTPRYLIKTRGQQVTLSCSPISGHRSVSWYQQTPGQGLQFLFEYFSETQRNKGNFPGRFSGRQFSNSRSEMNVSTLELGDSALYLCASSLFREATNTGELFFGEGSRLTVL.